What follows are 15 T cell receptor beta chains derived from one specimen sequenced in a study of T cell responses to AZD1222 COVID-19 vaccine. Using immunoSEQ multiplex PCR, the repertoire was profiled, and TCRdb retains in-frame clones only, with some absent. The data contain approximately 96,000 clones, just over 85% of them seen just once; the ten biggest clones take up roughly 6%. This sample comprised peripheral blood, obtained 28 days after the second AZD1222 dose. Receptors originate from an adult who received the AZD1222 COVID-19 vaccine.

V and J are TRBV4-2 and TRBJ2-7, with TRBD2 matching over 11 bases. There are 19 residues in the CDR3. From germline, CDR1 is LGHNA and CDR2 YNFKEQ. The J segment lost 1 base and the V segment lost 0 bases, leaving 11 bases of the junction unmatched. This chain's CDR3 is CASSQENGVGLAESYEQYF. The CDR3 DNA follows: TGTGCCAGCAGCCAAGAGAACGGTGTGGGACTAGCGGAATCCTACGAGCAGTACTTC.

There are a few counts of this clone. CDR3: CASSQDRAAPVNEQYF. Written as DNA, the CDR3 is TGCGCCAGCAGCCAAGATCGAGCAGCTCCCGTGAACGAGCAGTACTTC. The chain has TRBV4-3 and TRBJ2-7; D is uncertain. V was shortened by 0 bases and J by 5 bases, with 17 bases between the two germline ends. Germline lookup yields CDR1 LGHNA and CDR2 YSLEER. CDR3 size: 16 residues.

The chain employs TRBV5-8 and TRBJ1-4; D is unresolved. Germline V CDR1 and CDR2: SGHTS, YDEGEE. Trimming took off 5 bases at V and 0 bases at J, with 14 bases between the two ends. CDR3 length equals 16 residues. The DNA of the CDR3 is TGTGCCAGCAGTCATCGGGCCAGTGCAACTAATGAAAAACTGTTTTTT. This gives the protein CASSHRASATNEKLFF. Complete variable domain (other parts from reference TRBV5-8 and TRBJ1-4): EAGVTQSPTHLIKTRGQQATLRCSPISGHTSVYWYQQALGLGLQFLLWYDEGEERNRGNFPPRFSGRQFPNYSSELNVNALELEDSALYLCASSHRASATNEKLFFGSGTQLSVL.

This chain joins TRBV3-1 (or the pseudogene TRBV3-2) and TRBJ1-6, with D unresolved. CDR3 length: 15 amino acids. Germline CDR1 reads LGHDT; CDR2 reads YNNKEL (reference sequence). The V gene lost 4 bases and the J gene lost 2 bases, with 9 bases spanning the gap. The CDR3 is CASSRPGTYNSPLHF. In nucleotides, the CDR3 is TGTGCCAGCAGCCGTCCCGGTACCTATAATTCACCCCTCCACTTT.

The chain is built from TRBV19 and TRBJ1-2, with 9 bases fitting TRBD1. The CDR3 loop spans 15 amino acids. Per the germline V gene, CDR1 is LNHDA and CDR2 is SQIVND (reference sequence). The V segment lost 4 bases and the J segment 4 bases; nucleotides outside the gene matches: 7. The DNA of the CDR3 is TGTGCCAGTAGTAGGCGGACAGGGGAGTTCTATGGCTACACCTTC. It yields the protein CASSRRTGEFYGYTF. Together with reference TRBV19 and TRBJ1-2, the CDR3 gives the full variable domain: DGGITQSPKYLFRKEGQNVTLSCEQNLNHDAMYWYRQDPGQGLRLIYYSQIVNDFQKGDIAEGYSVSREKKESFPLTVTSAQKNPTAFYLCASSRRTGEFYGYTFGSGTRLTVV.

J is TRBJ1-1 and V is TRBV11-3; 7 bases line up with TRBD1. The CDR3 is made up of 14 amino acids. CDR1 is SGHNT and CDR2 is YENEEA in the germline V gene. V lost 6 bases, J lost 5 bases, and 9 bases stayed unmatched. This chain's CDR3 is CASSTRTGGTEAFF. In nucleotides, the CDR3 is TGTGCCAGCAGTACGAGGACAGGAGGGACTGAAGCTTTCTTT.

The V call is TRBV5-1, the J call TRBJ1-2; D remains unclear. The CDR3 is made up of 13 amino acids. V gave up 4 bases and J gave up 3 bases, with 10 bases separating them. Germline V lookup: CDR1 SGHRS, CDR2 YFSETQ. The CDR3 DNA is TGCGCCAGCAGCCCAATTACGGACTATGGCTACACCTTC. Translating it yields CASSPITDYGYTF.

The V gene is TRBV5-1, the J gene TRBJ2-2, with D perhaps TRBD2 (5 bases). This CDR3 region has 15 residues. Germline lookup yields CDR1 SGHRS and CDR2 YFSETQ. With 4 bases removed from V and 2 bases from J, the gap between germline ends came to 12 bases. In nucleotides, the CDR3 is TGCGCCAGCAGCCTGGGTGGAGGAAACACCGGGGAGCTGTTTTTT. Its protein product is CASSLGGGNTGELFF.

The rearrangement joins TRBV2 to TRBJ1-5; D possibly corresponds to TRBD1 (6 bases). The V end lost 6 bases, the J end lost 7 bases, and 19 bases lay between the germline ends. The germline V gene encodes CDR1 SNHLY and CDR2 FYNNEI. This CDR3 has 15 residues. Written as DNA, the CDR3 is TGTGCCAGCAGGGCAGGGGCCAGCGGAAGACAGCCCCAGCATTTT. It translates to CASRAGASGRQPQHF.

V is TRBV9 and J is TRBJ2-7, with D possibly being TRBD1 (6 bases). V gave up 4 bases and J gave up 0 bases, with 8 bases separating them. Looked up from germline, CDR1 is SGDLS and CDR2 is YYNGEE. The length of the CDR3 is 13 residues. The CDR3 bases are TGTGCCAGCAGCACAGGGAGCTCCTACGAGCAGTACTTC. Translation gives CASSTGSSYEQYF. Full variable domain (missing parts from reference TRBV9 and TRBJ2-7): DSGVTQTPKHLITATGQRVTLRCSPRSGDLSVYWYQQSLDQGLQFLIQYYNGEERAKGNILERFSAQQFPDLHSELNLSSLELGDSALYFCASSTGSSYEQYFGPGTRLTVT.

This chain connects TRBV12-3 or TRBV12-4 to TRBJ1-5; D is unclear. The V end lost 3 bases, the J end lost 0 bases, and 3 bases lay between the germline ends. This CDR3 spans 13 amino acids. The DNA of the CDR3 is TGTGCCAGCAGTTTCGGTAGCAATCAGCCCCAGCATTTT. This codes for CASSFGSNQPQHF.

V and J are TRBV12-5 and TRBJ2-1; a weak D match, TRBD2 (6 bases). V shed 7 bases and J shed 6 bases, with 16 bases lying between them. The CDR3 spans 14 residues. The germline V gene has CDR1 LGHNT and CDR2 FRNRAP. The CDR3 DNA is TGTGCTAGTGCTAGGGGCGGGGTAGGCAATGAGCAGTTCTTC. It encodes CASARGGVGNEQFF.

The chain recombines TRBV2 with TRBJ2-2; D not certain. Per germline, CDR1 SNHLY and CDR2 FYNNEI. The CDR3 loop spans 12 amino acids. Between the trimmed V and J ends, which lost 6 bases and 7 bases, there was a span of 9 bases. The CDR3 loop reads CASRPNRGELFF. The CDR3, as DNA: TGTGCCAGCAGACCTAATCGCGGGGAGCTGTTTTTT.

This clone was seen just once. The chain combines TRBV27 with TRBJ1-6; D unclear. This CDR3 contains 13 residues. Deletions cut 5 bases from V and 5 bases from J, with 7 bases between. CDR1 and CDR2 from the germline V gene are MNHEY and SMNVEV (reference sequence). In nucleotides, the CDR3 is TGTGCCAGCAGTAGCCCGAATAATTCACCCCTCCACTTT. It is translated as CASSSPNNSPLHF.

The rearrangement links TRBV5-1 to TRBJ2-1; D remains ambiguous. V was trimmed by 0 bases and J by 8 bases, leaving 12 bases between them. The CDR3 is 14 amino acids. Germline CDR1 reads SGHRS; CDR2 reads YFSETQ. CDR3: CASSLGVSGDEQFF. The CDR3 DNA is TGCGCCAGCAGCTTGGGCGTAAGTGGGGATGAGCAGTTCTTC. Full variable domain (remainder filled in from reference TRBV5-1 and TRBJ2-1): KAGVTQTPRYLIKTRGQQVTLSCSPISGHRSVSWYQQTPGQGLQFLFEYFSETQRNKGNFPGRFSGRQFSNSRSEMNVSTLELGDSALYLCASSLGVSGDEQFFGPGTRLTVL.